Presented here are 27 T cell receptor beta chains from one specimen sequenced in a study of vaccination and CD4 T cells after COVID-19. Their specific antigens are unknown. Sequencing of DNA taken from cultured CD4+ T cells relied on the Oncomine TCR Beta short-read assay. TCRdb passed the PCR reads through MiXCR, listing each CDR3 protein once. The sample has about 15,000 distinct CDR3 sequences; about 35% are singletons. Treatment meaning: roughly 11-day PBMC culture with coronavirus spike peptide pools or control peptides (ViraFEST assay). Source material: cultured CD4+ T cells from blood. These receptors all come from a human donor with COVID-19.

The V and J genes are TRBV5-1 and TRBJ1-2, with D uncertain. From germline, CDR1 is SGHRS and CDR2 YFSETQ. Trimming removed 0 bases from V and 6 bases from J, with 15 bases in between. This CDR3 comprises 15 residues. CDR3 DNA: TGCGCCAGCAGCTTGGCCCCGGGAAAGGAAAATGGCTACACCTTC. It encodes CASSLAPGKENGYTF. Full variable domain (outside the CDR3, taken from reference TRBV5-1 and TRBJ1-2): KAGVTQTPRYLIKTRGQQVTLSCSPISGHRSVSWYQQTPGQGLQFLFEYFSETQRNKGNFPGRFSGRQFSNSRSEMNVSTLELGDSALYLCASSLAPGKENGYTFGSGTRLTVV.

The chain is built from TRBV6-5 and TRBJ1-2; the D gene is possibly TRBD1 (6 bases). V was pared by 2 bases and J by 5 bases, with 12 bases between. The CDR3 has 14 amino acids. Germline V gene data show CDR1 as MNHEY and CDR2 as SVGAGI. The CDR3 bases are TGTGCCAGCAGTTACAGGGGGGTAGGGTATGGCTACACCTTC. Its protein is CASSYRGVGYGYTF.

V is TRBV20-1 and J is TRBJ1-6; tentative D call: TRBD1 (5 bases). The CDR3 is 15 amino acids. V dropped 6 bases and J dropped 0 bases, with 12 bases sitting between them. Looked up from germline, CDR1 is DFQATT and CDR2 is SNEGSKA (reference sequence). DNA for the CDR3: TGCAGTGCCGCCCCGGGGCCCTCCTATAATTCACCCCTCCACTTT. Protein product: CSAAPGPSYNSPLHF.

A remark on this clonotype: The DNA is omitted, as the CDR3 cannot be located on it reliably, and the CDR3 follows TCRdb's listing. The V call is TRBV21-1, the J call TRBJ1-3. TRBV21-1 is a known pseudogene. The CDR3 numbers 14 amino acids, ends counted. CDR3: CASSVVGNGNTIYF.

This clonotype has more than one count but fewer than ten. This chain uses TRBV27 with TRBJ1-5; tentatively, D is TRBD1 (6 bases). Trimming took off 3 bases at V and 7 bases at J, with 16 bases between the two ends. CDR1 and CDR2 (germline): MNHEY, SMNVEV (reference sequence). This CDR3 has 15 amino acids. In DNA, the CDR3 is TGTGCCAGCAGTTTTCAAGGGGGAAGGAGGCAGCCCCAGCATTTT. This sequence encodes CASSFQGGRRQPQHF.

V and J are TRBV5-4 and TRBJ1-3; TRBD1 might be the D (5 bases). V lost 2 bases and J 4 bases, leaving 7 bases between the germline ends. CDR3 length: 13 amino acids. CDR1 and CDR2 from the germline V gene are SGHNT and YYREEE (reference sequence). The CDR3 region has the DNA TGTGCCAGCAGCTTATACAGGGGAAACACCATATATTTT. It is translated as CASSLYRGNTIYF.

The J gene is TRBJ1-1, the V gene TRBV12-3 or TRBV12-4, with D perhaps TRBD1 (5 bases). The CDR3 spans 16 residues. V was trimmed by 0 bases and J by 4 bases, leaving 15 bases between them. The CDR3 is CASSLAPGPELTEAFF. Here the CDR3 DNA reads TGTGCCAGCAGTTTAGCCCCGGGACCTGAACTCACTGAAGCTTTCTTT.

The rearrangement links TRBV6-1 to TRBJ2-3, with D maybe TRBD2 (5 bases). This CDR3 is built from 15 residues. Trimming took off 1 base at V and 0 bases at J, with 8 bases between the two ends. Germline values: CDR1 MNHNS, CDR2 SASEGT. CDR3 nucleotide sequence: TGTGCCAGCAGTGAAGGGAGCGGTAGCACAGATACGCAGTATTTT. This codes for CASSEGSGSTDTQYF.

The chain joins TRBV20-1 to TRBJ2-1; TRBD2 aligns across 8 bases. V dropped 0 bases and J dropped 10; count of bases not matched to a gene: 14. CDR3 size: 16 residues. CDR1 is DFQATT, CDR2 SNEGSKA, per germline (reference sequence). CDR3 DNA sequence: TGCAGTGCTAGAGATGAGTTCGGGACTAGTGTTGTGGAGCAGTTCTTC. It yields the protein CSARDEFGTSVVEQFF.

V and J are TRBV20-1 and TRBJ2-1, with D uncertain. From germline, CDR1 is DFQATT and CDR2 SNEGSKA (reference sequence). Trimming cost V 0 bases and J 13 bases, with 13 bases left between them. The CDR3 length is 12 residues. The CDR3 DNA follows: TGCAGTGCTAGAGAGGTCCTCCAAAGCCAGTTCTTC. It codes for CSAREVLQSQFF.

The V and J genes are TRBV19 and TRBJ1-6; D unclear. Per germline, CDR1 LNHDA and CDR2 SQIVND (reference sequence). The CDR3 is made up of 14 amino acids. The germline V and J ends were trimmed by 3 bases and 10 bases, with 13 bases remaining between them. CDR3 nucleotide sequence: TGTGCCAGTAGTATTGCGGGGTGGGAATCACCCCTCCACTTT. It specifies CASSIAGWESPLHF.

The CDR3 here is CSGEGENTDTQYF. The CDR3 nucleotides are TGCAGTGGAGAGGGGGAGAACACAGATACGCAGTATTTT. This chain joins TRBV20-1 and TRBJ2-3, with D possibly being TRBD1 (6 bases). Germline CDR1 is DFQATT and CDR2 is SNEGSKA (reference sequence). This CDR3 comprises 13 residues. V was clipped by 7 bases and J by 2 bases, with 13 bases between them.

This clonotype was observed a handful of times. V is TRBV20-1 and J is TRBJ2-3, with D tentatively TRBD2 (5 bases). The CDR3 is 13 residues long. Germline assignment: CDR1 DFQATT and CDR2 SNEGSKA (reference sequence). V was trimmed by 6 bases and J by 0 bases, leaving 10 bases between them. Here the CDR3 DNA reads TGCAGTGCGCAGTCGGGGAGCACAGATACGCAGTATTTT. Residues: CSAQSGSTDTQYF.

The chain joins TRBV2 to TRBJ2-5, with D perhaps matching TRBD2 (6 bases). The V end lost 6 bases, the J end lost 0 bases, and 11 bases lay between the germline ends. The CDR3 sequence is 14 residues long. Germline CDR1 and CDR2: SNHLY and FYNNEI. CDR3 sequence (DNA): TGTGCCAGCAGGGGAAAGCGGGACCAAGAGACCCAGTACTTC. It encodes CASRGKRDQETQYF.

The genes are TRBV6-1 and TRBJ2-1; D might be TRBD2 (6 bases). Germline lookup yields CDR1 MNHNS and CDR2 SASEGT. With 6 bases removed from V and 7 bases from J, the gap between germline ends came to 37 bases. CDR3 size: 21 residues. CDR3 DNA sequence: TGTGCCAGCAGCACGCGGAACCAGGAAAAAAGATCAGTAACCGGGAGAAATGAGCAGTTCTTC. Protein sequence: CASSTRNQEKRSVTGRNEQFF.

The chain's CDR3 is CASSLVAGGREQYF. As DNA, the CDR3 is TGTGCCAGCAGCTTGGTAGCGGGGGGGCGTGAGCAGTACTTC. The chain links TRBV5-6 to TRBJ2-7; TRBD2 matches at 11 bases. V lost 0 bases to trimming and J lost 7 bases; unmatched junction nucleotides: 3. The CDR3 covers 14 residues. CDR1 is SGHDT, CDR2 YYEEEE, per germline.

CDR3 in DNA: TGTGCCAGCAGCCCAGGGGGGGCTTCAGAGACCCAGTACTTC. Its protein product is CASSPGGASETQYF. This chain uses TRBV12-3 or TRBV12-4 with TRBJ2-5, with D possibly being TRBD1 or TRBD2 (7 bases each). Trimming stripped 6 bases from V and 4 bases from J, with 15 bases between. The CDR3 extends over 14 amino acids.

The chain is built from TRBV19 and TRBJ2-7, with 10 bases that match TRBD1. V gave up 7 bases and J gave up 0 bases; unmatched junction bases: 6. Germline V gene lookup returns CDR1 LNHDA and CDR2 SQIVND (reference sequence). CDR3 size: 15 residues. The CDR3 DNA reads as TGTGCCAGTACCACCGGGACAGGGGTCTCCTACGAGCAGTACTTC. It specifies CASTTGTGVSYEQYF.

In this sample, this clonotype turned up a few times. The CDR3 here is CASSLPGARTGELFF. The CDR3 DNA reads as TGTGCCAGCAGCCTCCCCGGGGCGAGGACCGGGGAGCTGTTTTTT. The gene calls are TRBV7-9 and TRBJ2-2; either TRBD1 or TRBD2 may fit D (5 bases each). V was trimmed by 5 bases and J by 5 bases, leaving 15 bases between them. Germline CDR1 SEHNR, CDR2 FQNEAQ (reference sequence). The CDR3 spans 15 residues.

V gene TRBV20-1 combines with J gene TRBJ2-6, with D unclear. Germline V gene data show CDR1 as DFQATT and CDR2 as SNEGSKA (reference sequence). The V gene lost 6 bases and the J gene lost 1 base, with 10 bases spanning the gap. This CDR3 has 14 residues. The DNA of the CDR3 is TGCAGTGCCCCACTCCGATCTGGGGCCAACGTCCTGACTTTC. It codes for CSAPLRSGANVLTF.

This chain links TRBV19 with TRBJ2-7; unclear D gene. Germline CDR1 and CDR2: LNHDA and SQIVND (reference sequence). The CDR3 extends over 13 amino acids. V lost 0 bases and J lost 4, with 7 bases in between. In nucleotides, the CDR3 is TGTGCCAGTAGTATAGATCCGAGTTACGAGCAGTACTTC. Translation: CASSIDPSYEQYF.

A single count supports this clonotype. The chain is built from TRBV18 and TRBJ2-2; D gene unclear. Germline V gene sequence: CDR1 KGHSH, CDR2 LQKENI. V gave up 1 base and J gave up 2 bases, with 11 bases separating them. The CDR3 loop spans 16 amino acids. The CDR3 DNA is TGTGCCAGCTCACCACAAAGCACGCTCAACACCGGGGAGCTGTTTTTT. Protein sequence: CASSPQSTLNTGELFF.

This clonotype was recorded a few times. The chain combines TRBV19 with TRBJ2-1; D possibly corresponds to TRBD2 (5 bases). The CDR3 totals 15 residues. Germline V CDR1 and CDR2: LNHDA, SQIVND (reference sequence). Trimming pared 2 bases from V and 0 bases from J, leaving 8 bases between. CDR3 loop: CASSISGSSYNEQFF. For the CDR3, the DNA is TGTGCCAGTAGTATATCGGGGAGCTCCTACAATGAGCAGTTCTTC.

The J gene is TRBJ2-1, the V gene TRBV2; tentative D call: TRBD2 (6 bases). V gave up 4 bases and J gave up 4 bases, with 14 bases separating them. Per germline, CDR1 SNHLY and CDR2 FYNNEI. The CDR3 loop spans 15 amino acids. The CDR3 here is CASSGPGLVYNEQFF. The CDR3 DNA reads TGTGCCAGCAGTGGCCCGGGACTGGTGTACAATGAGCAGTTCTTC.

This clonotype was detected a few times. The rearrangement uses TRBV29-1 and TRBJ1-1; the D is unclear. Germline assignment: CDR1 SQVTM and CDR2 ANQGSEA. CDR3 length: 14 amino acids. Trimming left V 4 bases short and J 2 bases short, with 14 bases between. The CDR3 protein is CSVVVGSGNTEAFF. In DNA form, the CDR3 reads TGCAGCGTTGTCGTAGGGTCGGGAAACACTGAAGCTTTCTTT. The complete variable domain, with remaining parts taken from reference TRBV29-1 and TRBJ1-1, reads SAVISQKPSRDICQRGTSLTIQCQVDSQVTMMFWYRQQPGQSLTLIATANQGSEATYESGFVIDKFPISRPNLTFSTLTVSNMSPEDSSIYLCSVVVGSGNTEAFFGQGTRLTVV.

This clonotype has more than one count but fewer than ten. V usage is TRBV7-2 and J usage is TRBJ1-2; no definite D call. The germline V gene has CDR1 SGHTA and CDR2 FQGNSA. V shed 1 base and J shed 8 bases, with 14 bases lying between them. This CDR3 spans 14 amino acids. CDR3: CASSLGVDVLGYTF. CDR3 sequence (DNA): TGTGCCAGCAGCTTAGGGGTTGACGTCCTGGGCTACACCTTC.

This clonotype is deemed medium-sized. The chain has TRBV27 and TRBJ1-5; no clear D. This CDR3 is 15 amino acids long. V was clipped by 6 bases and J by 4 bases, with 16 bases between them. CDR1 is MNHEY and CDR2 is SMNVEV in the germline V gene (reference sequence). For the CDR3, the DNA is TGTGCCAGCAGCCTACAAGGGTTGGGAAATCAGCCCCAGCATTTT. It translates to CASSLQGLGNQPQHF.